The 29 T cell receptor beta chains reported below all come from one sample, sequenced in a study of control samples from healthy donors and cancer patients. Generated by immunoSEQ multiplex PCR, the TCRdb table keeps only in-frame clones and is missing some. The data hold around 100,000 clones, with about 89% observed a single time. Sequencing used PBMCs. All receptors derive from a man aged 60 to 75 with lung cancer.

The chain joins TRBV6-6 to TRBJ1-1, with 8 bases fitting TRBD1. The CDR3 is 14 amino acids. Germline V lookup: CDR1 MNHNY, CDR2 SVGAGI (reference sequence). Trimming at V came to 0 bases and at J to 7 bases, leaving 4 bases not matched to a gene. CDR3 sequence reads: CASSYSTGGGEAFF. CDR3 nucleotides: TGTGCCAGCAGTTACTCCACAGGGGGAGGTGAAGCTTTCTTT.

The V gene is TRBV7-9, the J gene TRBJ2-2; 9 positions match TRBD1. This CDR3 is built from 15 residues. J gave up 5 bases and V 7 bases, and 8 bases lay outside the gene matches. Germline loops: CDR1 SEHNR, CDR2 FQNEAQ (reference sequence). CDR3 nucleotides: TGTGCCAGCACCATGGGACAGGGAGGTACCGGGGAGCTGTTTTTT. Translated, it gives CASTMGQGGTGELFF. Filled out from reference TRBV7-9 and TRBJ2-2, the complete variable domain reads DTGVSQNPRHKITKRGQNVTFRCDPISEHNRLYWYRQTLGQGPEFLTYFQNEAQLEKSRLLSDRFSAERPKGSFSTLEIQRTEQGDSAMYLCASTMGQGGTGELFFGEGSRLTVL.

This sequence joins TRBV5-1 and TRBJ1-2; D is ambiguous. The germline V and J ends were trimmed by 1 base and 3 bases, with 10 bases remaining between them. CDR3 length: 14 residues. From germline, CDR1 is SGHRS and CDR2 YFSETQ. DNA for the CDR3: TGCGCCAGCAGCTTGACCCTTAGCGACTATGGCTACACCTTC. Protein sequence: CASSLTLSDYGYTF. The variable domain in full, with the rest retrieved from reference TRBV5-1 and TRBJ1-2, is KAGVTQTPRYLIKTRGQQVTLSCSPISGHRSVSWYQQTPGQGLQFLFEYFSETQRNKGNFPGRFSGRQFSNSRSEMNVSTLELGDSALYLCASSLTLSDYGYTFGSGTRLTVV.

V usage is TRBV7-9 and J usage is TRBJ1-1; D gene uncertain. From germline, CDR1 is SEHNR and CDR2 FQNEAQ (reference sequence). V lost 1 base and J 5 bases, leaving 14 bases between the germline ends. CDR3 length: 15 amino acids. CDR3 bases: TGTGCCAGCAGCTTAGGTTTAGGGAGTGAGACTGAAGCTTTCTTT. Translating it yields CASSLGLGSETEAFF.

This chain joins TRBV7-6 and TRBJ1-4; D ambiguous. From germline, CDR1 is SGHVS and CDR2 FNYEAQ. V was pared by 1 base and J by 3 bases, with 12 bases between. The CDR3 extends over 16 amino acids. The CDR3 here is CASSLGGLLSNEKLFF. The CDR3 DNA sequence: TGTGCCAGCAGCTTAGGAGGGCTCCTTTCTAATGAAAAACTGTTTTTT. Drawing the rest from reference TRBV7-6 and TRBJ1-4, the complete variable domain is GAGVSQSPRYKVTKRGQDVALRCDPISGHVSLYWYRQALGQGPEFLTYFNYEAQQDKSGLPNDRFSAERPEGSISTLTIQRTEQRDSAMYRCASSLGGLLSNEKLFFGSGTQLSVL.

The chain carries TRBV6-4 and TRBJ2-3; TRBD1 is a possible D gene (6 bases). The V gene's germline CDR1 is MRHNA and CDR2 SNTAGT. This CDR3 comprises 16 residues. V lost 4 bases and J lost 4, with 18 bases in between. CDR3 region: CASSAGLTGTSDTQYF. CDR3 DNA sequence: TGTGCCAGCAGTGCGGGCCTAACAGGGACCTCAGATACGCAGTATTTT.

J is TRBJ1-6 and V is TRBV27, with D perhaps TRBD1 (5 bases). CDR1 and CDR2 from the germline V gene are MNHEY and SMNVEV (reference sequence). Trimming stripped 2 bases from V and 7 bases from J, with 9 bases between. The length of the CDR3 is 14 residues. CDR3 region: CASSLQGVNSPLHF. In DNA, the CDR3 is TGTGCCAGCAGTTTACAGGGCGTGAATTCACCCCTCCACTTT.

The chain recombines TRBV19 with TRBJ2-3; tentative D call: TRBD2 (6 bases). This CDR3 region has 14 residues. V lost 8 bases, J lost 0 bases, and 12 bases lay in between. Germline-derived CDR1 and CDR2 are LNHDA and SQIVND (reference sequence). The CDR3 region is CASFSGLSTDTQYF. CDR3 in DNA: TGTGCCAGTTTCTCGGGACTTAGCACAGATACGCAGTATTTT.

This chain links TRBV30 with TRBJ2-1, with 8 positions matching TRBD2. Trimming cost V 8 bases and J 3 bases; bases outside gene matches: 6. There are 13 residues in the CDR3. CDR1 and CDR2 (germline): GTSNPN, SVGIG (reference sequence). The DNA for the CDR3 is TGTGCCATCCTGGCGGGGGGCTACAATGAGCAGTTCTTC. Amino acid sequence: CAILAGGYNEQFF.

The V call is TRBV7-9, the J call TRBJ1-1; D possibly corresponds to TRBD1 (6 bases). This CDR3 is 14 amino acids long. The V end lost 5 bases, the J end lost 4 bases, and 14 bases lay between the germline ends. CDR1 and CDR2 from the germline V gene are SEHNR and FQNEAQ (reference sequence). CDR3: CASSISRGSTEAFF. The CDR3 DNA reads as TGTGCCAGCAGCATTTCCAGGGGTTCCACTGAAGCTTTCTTT.

The chain combines TRBV2 with TRBJ1-1; 8 nucleotides agree with TRBD1. The CDR3 extends over 13 amino acids. CDR1 is SNHLY and CDR2 is FYNNEI in the germline V gene. With V trimmed by 8 bases and J by 2 bases, 4 bases remained unmatched. CDR3 coding DNA: TGTGCCAGCGGGGACAGGTCAAACACTGAAGCTTTCTTT. Translated: CASGDRSNTEAFF.

The gene calls are TRBV12-3 or TRBV12-4 and TRBJ1-2; the match to TRBD1 covers 7 bases. The J segment lost 4 bases and the V segment lost 5 bases, leaving 4 bases of the junction unmatched. This CDR3 spans 13 amino acids. The CDR3, as DNA: TGTGCCAGCAGTCAAGGACAGGCCTATGGCTACACCTTC. It specifies CASSQGQAYGYTF.

V and J are TRBV5-1 and TRBJ2-2, with TRBD2 as a possible D gene (5 bases). V lost 0 bases, J lost 6 bases, and 15 bases lay in between. The germline V gene encodes CDR1 SGHRS and CDR2 YFSETQ. The CDR3 loop spans 16 amino acids. CDR3 residues: CASSLAGINQAGELFF. Here the CDR3 DNA reads TGCGCCAGCAGCTTGGCCGGGATTAATCAGGCCGGGGAGCTGTTTTTT.

The chain links TRBV9 to TRBJ1-6; no clear D gene. The CDR3 spans 14 residues. Per the germline V gene, CDR1 is SGDLS and CDR2 is YYNGEE. V was clipped by 8 bases and J by 5 bases, with 14 bases between them. The CDR3 nucleotides read TGTGCCAGTGGGGAGGACCTTAATAATTCACCCCTCCACTTT. Protein sequence: CASGEDLNNSPLHF.

The chain recombines TRBV7-9 with TRBJ2-7; D remains unclear. Germline V gives CDR1 SEHNR, CDR2 FQNEAQ (reference sequence). CDR3 length: 13 residues. V was shortened by 4 bases and J by 3 bases, with 10 bases between the two germline ends. This CDR3 is CASSSGPFYEQYF. CDR3 in DNA: TGTGCCAGCAGCTCCGGGCCATTCTACGAGCAGTACTTC.

The rearrangement links TRBV11-3 to TRBJ2-2; D is perhaps TRBD1 or TRBD2 (5 bases each). V was shortened by 5 bases and J by 0 bases, with 19 bases between the two germline ends. Looked up from germline, CDR1 is SGHNT and CDR2 is YENEEA. The CDR3 spans 18 residues. The CDR3 here is CASSKNSGTFSNTGELFF. CDR3 nucleotides: TGTGCCAGCAGCAAAAATTCCGGGACCTTTTCGAACACCGGGGAGCTGTTTTTT.

J is TRBJ1-2 and V is TRBV7-9; the match to TRBD1 covers 8 bases. After removal of 4 bases from V and 8 bases from J, the junction contained 12 bases not matched to a gene. The CDR3 length is 15 residues. Germline values: CDR1 SEHNR, CDR2 FQNEAQ (reference sequence). Written as DNA, the CDR3 is TGTGCCAGCAGCTACAAAGACAGGGGTGGATGGGGCTACACCTTC. Its translation: CASSYKDRGGWGYTF.

This rearrangement joins TRBV30 to TRBJ2-6; D gene uncertain. Germline CDR1 is GTSNPN and CDR2 is SVGIG (reference sequence). This CDR3 is 15 amino acids long. Between the trimmed V and J ends, which lost 0 bases and 0 bases, there was a span of 6 bases. CDR3 DNA: TGTGCCTGGAGTGTACGGCGCTCTGGGGCCAACGTCCTGACTTTC. As protein: CAWSVRRSGANVLTF.

The chain uses TRBV9 and TRBJ2-5, with a tentative D call TRBD2 (7 bases). Per the germline V gene, CDR1 is SGDLS and CDR2 is YYNGEE. CDR3 length equals 15 residues. Trimming stripped 2 bases from V and 3 bases from J, with 14 bases between. The chain's CDR3 is CASSVERGREETQYF. The CDR3 coding sequence is TGTGCCAGCAGCGTTGAGAGGGGGAGGGAAGAGACCCAGTACTTC.

Details on this clone: Other DNA sequences within the sample encode an identical CDR3. The rearrangement uses TRBV5-1 and TRBJ2-3; D might be TRBD1 (5 bases). The CDR3 is 16 amino acids. V lost 4 bases and J 0 bases, leaving 15 bases between the germline ends. Germline V CDR1 and CDR2: SGHRS, YFSETQ. CDR3 DNA: TGCGCCAGCAGCACAAAGAGACAGCTTAGCACAGATACGCAGTATTTT. Encoded protein: CASSTKRQLSTDTQYF. Using reference TRBV5-1 and TRBJ2-3 for the parts outside the CDR3, the full variable domain is KAGVTQTPRYLIKTRGQQVTLSCSPISGHRSVSWYQQTPGQGLQFLFEYFSETQRNKGNFPGRFSGRQFSNSRSEMNVSTLELGDSALYLCASSTKRQLSTDTQYFGPGTRLTVL.

The chain joins TRBV10-3 to TRBJ1-2; a possible D gene is TRBD1 (6 bases). V was pared by 2 bases and J by 2 bases, with 24 bases between. Germline V CDR1 and CDR2: ENHRY, SYGVKD. The CDR3 sequence is 19 residues long. In DNA, the CDR3 is TGTGCCATCAGTGAGCCGACCGGGAGGGGGGCTAATACGAACTATGGCTACACCTTC. As protein: CAISEPTGRGANTNYGYTF.

V is TRBV12-3 or TRBV12-4 and J is TRBJ1-1; D not certain. This CDR3 comprises 11 residues. V was clipped by 7 bases and J by 2 bases, with 5 bases between them. The CDR3 reads CASTLNTEAFF. CDR3 coding DNA: TGTGCCAGCACCCTTAACACTGAAGCTTTCTTT.

The rearrangement links TRBV6-1 to TRBJ1-4; D is unresolved. This CDR3 contains 16 residues. The germline V gene has CDR1 MNHNS and CDR2 SASEGT. The germline V and J ends were trimmed by 2 bases and 0 bases, with 10 bases remaining between them. The CDR3 region is CASSENTASTNEKLFF. The CDR3 DNA reads TGTGCCAGCAGTGAAAATACAGCCTCAACTAATGAAAAACTGTTTTTT.

V gene TRBV7-9 combines with J gene TRBJ1-6; TRBD1 matches 9 bases. CDR3 length: 14 amino acids. The germline gives CDR1 SEHNR, CDR2 FQNEAQ (reference sequence). The junction had 8 bases not matched to a gene; V was cut back by 6 bases and J by 11 bases. The CDR3 DNA is TGTGCCAGCAGGACCGGGACAGGGATCGCACCCCTCCACTTT. It codes for CASRTGTGIAPLHF.

CDR3 amino acids: CASSLNGAPYTF. The CDR3 nucleotides are TGTGCCAGCAGCTTAAACGGGGCCCCCTACACCTTC. The genes are TRBV7-3 and TRBJ1-2; weak D call: TRBD1 (5 bases). The CDR3 sequence is 12 residues long. V lost 1 base to trimming and J lost 10 bases, with 10 bases between them. The germline V gene encodes CDR1 SGHTA and CDR2 FQGTGA.

The chain is built from TRBV4-1 and TRBJ1-1; D perhaps matches TRBD1 (5 bases). V shed 0 bases and J shed 0 bases, with 14 bases lying between them. Germline V lookup: CDR1 MGHRA, CDR2 YSYEKL. This CDR3 has 17 residues. The CDR3 protein is CASSQDNVGAMNTEAFF. CDR3 nucleotides: TGCGCCAGCAGCCAAGATAATGTCGGGGCAATGAACACTGAAGCTTTCTTT.

The CDR3: CASSPYQGGYTF. CDR3 bases: TGTGCCAGCAGCCCGTACCAGGGAGGCTACACCTTC. This chain joins TRBV3-1 (or the pseudogene TRBV3-2) and TRBJ1-2; perhaps TRBD1 as D (5 bases). Germline CDR1 and CDR2: LGHDT and YNNKEL (reference sequence). The germline V and J ends were trimmed by 4 bases and 8 bases, with 11 bases remaining between them. The CDR3 has 12 amino acids.

This clone is a singleton in its sample. The chain uses TRBV4-1 and TRBJ2-7; 9 bases map to TRBD2. CDR1 and CDR2 from the germline V gene are MGHRA and YSYEKL. The CDR3 covers 16 residues. Trimming removed 4 bases from V and 2 bases from J; junction bases left unmatched: 9. The CDR3 nucleotides read TGCGCCAGCAGCCGCTTAGGAATAGCGGGGGCCTACGAGCAGTACTTC. It specifies CASSRLGIAGAYEQYF.

V and J are TRBV9 and TRBJ1-1, with TRBD1 matching 7 bases. The CDR3 runs to 15 residues. The J segment lost 0 bases and the V segment lost 4 bases, leaving 6 bases of the junction unmatched. Germline V CDR1 and CDR2: SGDLS, YYNGEE. Written as DNA, the CDR3 is TGTGCCAGCAGCCCCCTGGGACAGATGAACACTGAAGCTTTCTTT. As protein: CASSPLGQMNTEAFF.